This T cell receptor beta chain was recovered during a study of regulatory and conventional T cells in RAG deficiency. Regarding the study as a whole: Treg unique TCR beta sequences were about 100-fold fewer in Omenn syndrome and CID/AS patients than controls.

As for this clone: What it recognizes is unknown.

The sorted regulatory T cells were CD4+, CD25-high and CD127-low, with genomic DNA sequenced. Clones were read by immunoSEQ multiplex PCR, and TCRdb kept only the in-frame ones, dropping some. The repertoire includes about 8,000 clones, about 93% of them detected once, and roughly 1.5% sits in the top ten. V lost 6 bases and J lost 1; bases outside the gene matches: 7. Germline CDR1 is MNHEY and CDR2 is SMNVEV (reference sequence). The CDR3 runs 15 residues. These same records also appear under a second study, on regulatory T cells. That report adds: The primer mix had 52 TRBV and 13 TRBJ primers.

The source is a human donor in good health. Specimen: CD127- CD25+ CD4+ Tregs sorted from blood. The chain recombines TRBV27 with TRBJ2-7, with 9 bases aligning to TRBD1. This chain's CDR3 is CASSLGQGISYEQYF. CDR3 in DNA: TGTGCCAGCAGCCTTGGACAGGGGATTTCCTACGAGCAGTACTTC.